This entry concerns a single T cell receptor (beta chain). What it binds is not known. Other DNA sequences from this sample encode an identical CDR3 as well. This entry is derived from a study of shared clonotypes between healthy human individuals. Study-level information: Those who served as donors were a couple of women and a few men between the ages of 18 and 49. CD4 naive and memory got three plates each, CD8 naive two, CD8 memory one.

The repertoire was sequenced with immunoSEQ multiplex PCR; TCRdb's copy has only in-frame clones and lacks some. Of about 1.5 million clones listed, roughly 98% are singletons. Study conclusions and caveats: On the whole, naive subsets had larger estimated richness than memory subsets had. Naive CD4 clonotypes were shared across a few donors at about 5%.

V lost 2 bases and J lost 0; bases outside the gene matches: 1. Germline V CDR1 and CDR2: MDHEN, SYDVKM. The CDR3 covers 14 residues. The specimen sequenced was naive CD4+ T cells sorted from blood. Subset indicated: CD45RA+ positively selected. The genes are TRBV28 and TRBJ2-7; 7 bases align to TRBD1. This TCR derives from a man aged 25 to 45 in good health. The CDR3 spells CASSLPGGSYEQYF. CDR3 nucleotide sequence: TGTGCCAGCAGTTTACCAGGGGGCTCCTACGAGCAGTACTTC.